This is a list of T cell receptor beta chains from one sample in a study of T-cell memory formation after mild COVID-19. TCRdb re-called the 5' RACE reads through MiXCR, storing one row per CDR3 protein. Of some 65,000 distinct CDR3 sequences listed, 16% are singletons. Sequenced input: PBMCs or a T cell subset sorted from them (not recorded which). The receptor set was obtained from an adult woman who had mild COVID-19 (a few samples of this study predate the infection). Cell type and time point are not known. The CDR3 runs from the conserved cysteine through the conserved F or W. A D gene is named only where the DNA matches it firmly. Rows may omit the clone size; those that give it use once, few, many or a size class.

size: few; length: 14; J: TRBJ2-7; D: NA; V: TRBV7-9; DNA: TGTGCCAGCAGCTCAACGACAGAAACCTACGAGCAGTACTTC; CDR3: CASSSTTETYEQYF
size: few; length: 13; J: TRBJ1-2; D: TRBD1; V: TRBV27; DNA: TGTGCCAGCAGCGCGGACAGGGGAAATGGCTACACCTTC; CDR3: CASSADRGNGYTF
size: NA; length: 15; J: TRBJ2-7; D: TRBD2; V: TRBV29-1; DNA: TGCAGCGTGGAGGGACTAGCGGGAGCATGGTACGAGCAGTACTTC; CDR3: CSVEGLAGAWYEQYF
size: NA; length: 16; J: TRBJ2-2; D: NA; V: TRBV7-9; DNA: TGTGCCAGCAGCGGAAAGGGACCGCCCGGTGGCGGGGAGCTGTTTTTT; CDR3: CASSGKGPPGGGELFF
size: many; length: 13; J: TRBJ2-4; D: TRBD2; V: TRBV29-1; DNA: TGCAGCGTTGAGCTGGGGGGGTTTGGCATTCAGTACTTC; CDR3: CSVELGGFGIQYF
size: few; length: 14; J: TRBJ1-2; D: NA; V: TRBV2; DNA: TGTGCCAGCAGTGAAGCCTGGGGGGACGAGGGCTACACCTTC; CDR3: CASSEAWGDEGYTF
size: NA; length: 16; J: TRBJ2-6; D: NA; V: TRBV5-5; DNA: TGTGCCAGCAGCTTGGATGGAGGCGCTGGGGCCAACGTCCTGACTTTC; CDR3: CASSLDGGAGANVLTF
size: few; length: 14; J: TRBJ2-7; D: NA; V: TRBV6-5; DNA: TGTGCCAGCACTTCTTCGGAAGGGGCGCGGGAGCAGTACTTC; CDR3: CASTSSEGAREQYF
size: NA; length: 15; J: TRBJ2-7; D: TRBD1; V: TRBV9; DNA: TGTGCCAGCAGCGTAGCCGGACAGGGAGCCTACGAGCAGTACTTC; CDR3: CASSVAGQGAYEQYF
size: few; length: 16; J: TRBJ2-3; D: TRBD1; V: TRBV5-1; DNA: TGCGCCAGCAGCGAGCCGACACAGGGGGCTGCATCAACGCAGTATTTT; CDR3: CASSEPTQGAASTQYF
size: NA; length: 20; J: TRBJ1-1; D: NA; V: TRBV13; DNA: TGTGCCAGCAGCTCCCCAATCCTCCGGGGAGGGGGGGAGATGAACACTGAAGCTTTCTTT; CDR3: CASSSPILRGGGEMNTEAFF
size: NA; length: 13; J: TRBJ2-7; D: NA; V: TRBV5-1; DNA: TGCGCCAGCAGCATGGACCTTACCTACGAGCAGTACTTC; CDR3: CASSMDLTYEQYF
size: NA; length: 14; J: TRBJ2-5; D: NA; V: TRBV2; DNA: TGTGCCAGCAGTGAAGACATAGGTCAAGAGACCCAGTACTTC; CDR3: CASSEDIGQETQYF
size: few; length: 12; J: TRBJ2-7; D: NA; V: TRBV12-3/TRBV12-4; DNA: TGTGCCAGCAGTTTAGTGTGGTACGAGCAGTACTTC; CDR3: CASSLVWYEQYF
size: NA; length: 15; J: TRBJ1-5; D: NA; V: TRBV18; DNA: TGTGCCAGCTCACTATTTGGCCCGCCGGATCAGCCCCAGCATTTT; CDR3: CASSLFGPPDQPQHF
size: NA; length: 15; J: TRBJ2-3; D: TRBD2; V: TRBV4-2; DNA: TGTGCCAGCAGCCGAGGGACTAGCGGCACAGATACGCAGTATTTT; CDR3: CASSRGTSGTDTQYF
size: few; length: 14; J: TRBJ1-4; D: TRBD1; V: TRBV6-5; DNA: TGTGCCAGCAGCCGCACGGGACAGTCCGAAAAACTGTTTTTT; CDR3: CASSRTGQSEKLFF
size: few; length: 14; J: TRBJ1-2; D: NA; V: TRBV29-1; DNA: TGCAGCGGGAGGACAGCGAATCCCCGGGATGGCTACACCTTC; CDR3: CSGRTANPRDGYTF
size: NA; length: 14; J: TRBJ1-1; D: NA; V: TRBV12-3/TRBV12-4; DNA: TGTGCCAGCAGTTTTCTGGGCTTGGGCACTGAAGCTTTCTTT; CDR3: CASSFLGLGTEAFF
size: few; length: 15; J: TRBJ2-7; D: NA; V: TRBV2; DNA: TGTGCCAGCAGTGAATTTGACAACGGTGGCTACGAGCAGTACTTC; CDR3: CASSEFDNGGYEQYF